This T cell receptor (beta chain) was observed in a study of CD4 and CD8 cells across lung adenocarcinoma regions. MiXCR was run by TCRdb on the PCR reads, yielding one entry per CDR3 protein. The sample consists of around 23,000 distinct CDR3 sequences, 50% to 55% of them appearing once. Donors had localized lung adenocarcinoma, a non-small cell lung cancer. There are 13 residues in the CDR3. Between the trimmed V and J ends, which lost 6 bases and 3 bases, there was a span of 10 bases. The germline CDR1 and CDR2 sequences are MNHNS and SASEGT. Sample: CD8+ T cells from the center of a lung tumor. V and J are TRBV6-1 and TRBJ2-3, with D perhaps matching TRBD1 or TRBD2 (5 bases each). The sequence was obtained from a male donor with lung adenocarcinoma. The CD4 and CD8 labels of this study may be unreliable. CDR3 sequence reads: CASSMGETDTQYF. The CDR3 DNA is TGTGCCAGCAGCATGGGGGAGACAGATACGCAGTATTTT.